Listed here is a single TCR beta chain. The sample belongs to a study of blood T cell repertoires in COVID-19. In germline, CDR1 is MNHEY, CDR2 SVGAGI. Trimming at V came to 2 bases and at J to 0 bases, leaving 2 bases not matched to a gene. CDR3 length: 15 residues. Original data processing: Estimation of nucleated cell counts was performed using reference gene primer amplification. Using immunoSEQ multiplex PCR, the repertoire was profiled, and TCRdb retains in-frame clones only, with some absent. V and J calls plus clone size are reproduced from that table; the DNA served to infer D and trimming. This table has around 200,000 clones, around nine tenths appearing once.

This sequence joins TRBV6-5 and TRBJ1-1; 8 positions match TRBD1. The source material was peripheral blood. The sequence came from a man aged 18 to 29 with active or convalescent COVID-19. The CDR3 DNA follows: TGTGCCAGCAGTTACCGGGACAGGATGAACACTGAAGCTTTCTTT. This codes for CASSYRDRMNTEAFF.